This entry lists 15 T cell receptor beta chains sequenced from one sample in a study of T cells in Graves' hyperthyroidism and ophthalmopathy. What was amplified from RNA transcripts were TCR beta CDR3 regions. The HTBI set primed first-round TCR CDR3 RT-PCR. TCRdb called the multiplex PCR reads again in MiXCR, with one record for every CDR3 protein. This table has some 560,000 distinct CDR3 sequences, 12% to 15% appearing once. The sequenced material came from blood. The receptors derive from a middle-aged woman with Graves' hyperthyroidism.

The rearrangement joins TRBV20-1 to TRBJ2-5; weak D call: TRBD2 (6 bases). The V and J ends lost 1 base and 3 bases respectively, with 12 bases between them. The length of the CDR3 is 14 residues. CDR1 DFQATT and CDR2 SNEGSKA come from the germline V gene (reference sequence). This chain's CDR3 is CSARVGTGEETQYF. The CDR3 coding sequence is TGCAGTGCTAGAGTTGGGACTGGAGAAGAGACCCAGTACTTC.

This clonotype was seen a handful of times. The chain uses TRBV19 and TRBJ2-1; TRBD2 matches 8 bases. This CDR3 is 15 amino acids long. The V gene's germline CDR1 is LNHDA and CDR2 SQIVND (reference sequence). The V and J ends lost 9 bases and 2 bases, in that order; junction bases with no gene match: 9. DNA for the CDR3: TGTGCCAGCCAAAAGGCGGGACTAGCCTACAATGAGCAGTTCTTC. As protein: CASQKAGLAYNEQFF.

The V gene is TRBV10-3, the J gene TRBJ2-3; 8 nucleotides align to TRBD1. This CDR3 region has 14 residues. Germline CDR1 is ENHRY and CDR2 is SYGVKD. V lost 10 bases to trimming and J lost 4 bases; unmatched junction nucleotides: 10. The CDR3 here is CATSKTGEADTQYF. The CDR3 region has the DNA TGTGCCACTTCAAAGACAGGGGAAGCAGATACGCAGTATTTT.

The gene calls are TRBV12-3 or TRBV12-4 and TRBJ1-1, with 7 positions matching TRBD1. The CDR3 has 14 amino acids. After removal of 3 bases from V and 4 bases from J, the junction contained 5 bases not matched to a gene. CDR3 amino acids: CASSFRQGATEAFF. Here the CDR3 DNA reads TGTGCCAGCAGTTTCCGACAGGGCGCCACTGAAGCTTTCTTT.

This clonotype was picked up many times. The chain links TRBV19 to TRBJ2-7; TRBD1 might be the D (6 bases). The CDR3 extends over 15 amino acids. With 7 bases removed from V and 2 bases from J, the gap between germline ends came to 18 bases. Germline values: CDR1 LNHDA, CDR2 SQIVND (reference sequence). CDR3 coding DNA: TGTGCCAGTAAGCCAGGGGCAGGTCCTCCCTACGAGCAGTACTTC. As protein: CASKPGAGPPYEQYF.

The chain couples TRBV19 to TRBJ2-1; D may be TRBD1 (6 bases). CDR1 is LNHDA, CDR2 SQIVND, per germline (reference sequence). V gave up 10 bases and J gave up 5 bases, with 21 bases separating them. CDR3 size: 15 residues. DNA of the CDR3: TGTGCCACCAGGAAGGGGGAGCTAACCGACAATGAGCAGTTCTTC. As protein: CATRKGELTDNEQFF.

At least ten counts were recorded for this clonotype. The chain is built from TRBV12-3 or TRBV12-4 and TRBJ2-1, with 7 positions matching TRBD2. Losses at the gene ends were 6 bases for V and 2 bases for J; bases not matched to a gene: 10. This CDR3 region has 16 residues. CDR3 loop: CASRLLATGAYNEQFF. The CDR3 nucleotides are TGTGCCAGCAGACTACTAGCGACTGGTGCCTACAATGAGCAGTTCTTC.

This clonotype was seen a few times. The V call is TRBV19, the J call TRBJ1-1; 12 nucleotides match TRBD1. The trim removed 7 bases at V and 4 bases at J, leaving 4 bases unmatched. From germline, CDR1 is LNHDA and CDR2 SQIVND (reference sequence). The CDR3 extends over 14 amino acids. DNA for the CDR3: TGTGCCAGTAAACCGGGACAGGGGGCCACTGAAGCTTTCTTT. It codes for CASKPGQGATEAFF.

This clonotype was recorded many times. The genes are TRBV24-1 and TRBJ1-2; D remains ambiguous. The V gene lost 4 bases and the J gene lost 3 bases, with 8 bases spanning the gap. The CDR3 runs to 13 residues. Germline CDR1 and CDR2: KGHDR and SFDVKD. The CDR3 coding sequence is TGTGCCACCAGTGACGCGGGGTACTATGGCTACACCTTC. Translation gives CATSDAGYYGYTF.

This clonotype was seen a few times. A read error may explain this, as a much larger clone is one base away. The chain employs TRBV18 and TRBJ1-1, with unresolved D. There are 13 residues in the CDR3. Germline V gene data show CDR1 as KGHSH and CDR2 as LQKENI. The CDR3 coding sequence is TGTGCCAGCCCACCACCGATGGGAACTGAAGCTTTCTTT. Amino acids: CASPPPMGTEAFF.

There are many counts of this clonotype. The J gene is TRBJ1-1, the V gene TRBV6-5; no firm D call. The V gene lost 0 bases and the J gene lost 3 bases, with 11 bases spanning the gap. The CDR3 covers 15 residues. Germline CDR1 is MNHEY and CDR2 is SVGAGI. Written as DNA, the CDR3 is TGTGCCAGCAGTTACTCAAACGCTGAGGACACTGAAGCTTTCTTT. Its protein is CASSYSNAEDTEAFF.

This clonotype was counted many times. The rearrangement uses TRBV12-3 or TRBV12-4 and TRBJ2-3; D unresolved. Trimming removed 8 bases at V and 1 base at J, with 10 bases between. CDR3 length: 13 amino acids. CDR3 nucleotides: TGTGCCAGCCGGCCAACAGGCACAGATACGCAGTATTTT. The encoded protein is CASRPTGTDTQYF.

This clonotype was counted a few times. The chain uses TRBV6-5 and TRBJ2-3, with a tentative D call TRBD2 (5 bases). The CDR3 is made up of 16 amino acids. Trimming left V 0 bases short and J 1 base short, with 11 bases between. The germline CDR1 and CDR2 sequences are MNHEY and SVGAGI. For the CDR3, the DNA is TGTGCCAGCAGTTACTCGATAGGGAGCCGCACAGATACGCAGTATTTT. This translates into CASSYSIGSRTDTQYF.

This clonotype was found once. It may be a read error: a sequence one base away is much more abundant. The CDR3 here is CASSPRRSQAFF. The DNA for the CDR3 is TGTGCCAGCAGCCCCCGTAGGTCCCAAGCTTTCTTT. The gene calls are TRBV28 and TRBJ1-1; D gene unclear. V lost 6 bases and J 9 bases, leaving 14 bases between the germline ends. Germline assignment: CDR1 MDHEN and CDR2 SYDVKM. CDR3 length: 12 residues.

This clonotype was counted at least ten times. The rearrangement links TRBV9 to TRBJ1-5; D uncertain. In germline, CDR1 is SGDLS, CDR2 YYNGEE. V was shortened by 4 bases and J by 6 bases, with 11 bases between the two germline ends. The CDR3 covers 13 residues. The CDR3 DNA sequence: TGTGCCAGCAGCCCCCAGGCTGGTCAGCCCCAGCATTTT. Translating it yields CASSPQAGQPQHF.